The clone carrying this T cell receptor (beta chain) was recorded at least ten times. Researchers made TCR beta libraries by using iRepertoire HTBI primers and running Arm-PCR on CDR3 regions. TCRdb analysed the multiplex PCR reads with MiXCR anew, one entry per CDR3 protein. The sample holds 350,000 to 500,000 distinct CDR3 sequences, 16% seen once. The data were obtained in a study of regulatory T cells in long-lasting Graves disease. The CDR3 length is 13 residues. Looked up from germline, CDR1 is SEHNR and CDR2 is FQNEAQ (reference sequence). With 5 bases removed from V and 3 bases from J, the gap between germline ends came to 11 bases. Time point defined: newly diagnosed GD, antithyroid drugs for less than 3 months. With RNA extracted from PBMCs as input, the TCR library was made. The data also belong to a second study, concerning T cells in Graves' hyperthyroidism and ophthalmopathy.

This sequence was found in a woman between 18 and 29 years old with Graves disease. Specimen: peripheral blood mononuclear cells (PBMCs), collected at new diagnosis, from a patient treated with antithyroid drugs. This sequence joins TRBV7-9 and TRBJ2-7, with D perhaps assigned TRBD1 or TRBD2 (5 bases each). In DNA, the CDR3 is TGTGCCAGCAGCCGTGGGGGTGTCTACGAGCAGTACTTC. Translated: CASSRGGVYEQYF.